This T cell receptor beta chain was captured in a study of T cells in localized non-small cell lung cancer. TCRdb's copy holds only in-frame clones and misses some; the assay was immunoSEQ multiplex PCR. The table shows about 59,000 clones, with 90% to 95% occurring only once. Regarding this clone: Its target is not known.

Findings of the study overall: Clonality of T cells reached its maximum in uninvolved adjacent lung, surpassing tumor. Greater blood T cell density accompanied longer overall survival. Heterogeneity stays possible, as sequencing covered only one tumor region.

This CDR3 is built from 12 residues. The V and J ends lost 3 bases and 7 bases respectively, with 9 bases between them. Germline V gene lookup returns CDR1 MNHEY and CDR2 SMNVEV (reference sequence). The sequence was collected from a man aged 40 to 70 with stage I lung adenocarcinoma. Here the sequenced sample was peripheral blood, taken before any cancer treatment. V usage is TRBV27 and J usage is TRBJ2-5; no clear D. The CDR3 DNA follows: TGTGCCAGCAGTTTTGATGCTATGACCCAGTACTTC. Its translation is CASSFDAMTQYF.